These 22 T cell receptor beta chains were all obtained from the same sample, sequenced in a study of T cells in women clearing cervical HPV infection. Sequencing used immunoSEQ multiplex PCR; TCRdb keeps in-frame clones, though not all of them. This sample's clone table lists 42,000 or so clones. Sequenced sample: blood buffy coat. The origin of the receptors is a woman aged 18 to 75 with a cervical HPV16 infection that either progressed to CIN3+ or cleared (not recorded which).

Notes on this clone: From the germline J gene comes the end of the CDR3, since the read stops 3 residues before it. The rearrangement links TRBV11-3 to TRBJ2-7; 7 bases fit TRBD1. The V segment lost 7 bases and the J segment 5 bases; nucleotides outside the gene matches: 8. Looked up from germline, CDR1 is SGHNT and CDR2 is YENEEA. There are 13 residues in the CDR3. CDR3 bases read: TGTGCCAGCACCACGACAGGGTGGCACGAG. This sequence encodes CASTTTGWHE. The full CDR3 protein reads CASTTTGWHEQYF.

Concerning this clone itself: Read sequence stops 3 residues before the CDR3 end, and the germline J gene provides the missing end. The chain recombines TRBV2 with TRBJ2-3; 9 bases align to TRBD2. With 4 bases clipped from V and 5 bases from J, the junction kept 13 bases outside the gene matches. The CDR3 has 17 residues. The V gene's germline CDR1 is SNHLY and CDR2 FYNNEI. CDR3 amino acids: CASSGFAGGASGDTQYF. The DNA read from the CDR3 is TGTGCCAGCAGTGGGTTTGCGGGGGGGGCATCTGGAGATACG.

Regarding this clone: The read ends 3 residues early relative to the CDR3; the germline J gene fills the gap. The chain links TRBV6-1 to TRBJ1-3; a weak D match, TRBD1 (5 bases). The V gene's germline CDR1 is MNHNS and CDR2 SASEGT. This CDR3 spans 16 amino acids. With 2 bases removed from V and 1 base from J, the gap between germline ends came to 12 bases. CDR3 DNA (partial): TGTGCCAGCAGTGAAAGCGGGGGGGTATCTGGAAACACC. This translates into CASSESGGVSGNT. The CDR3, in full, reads CASSESGGVSGNTIYF.

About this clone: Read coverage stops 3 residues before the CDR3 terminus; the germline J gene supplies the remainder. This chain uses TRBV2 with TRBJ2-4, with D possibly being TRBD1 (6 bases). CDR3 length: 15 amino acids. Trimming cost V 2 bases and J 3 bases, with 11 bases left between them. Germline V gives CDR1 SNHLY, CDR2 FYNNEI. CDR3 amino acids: CASSELQGSKNIQYF. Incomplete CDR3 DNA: TGTGCCAGCAGTGAATTACAGGGTAGCAAAAACATT.

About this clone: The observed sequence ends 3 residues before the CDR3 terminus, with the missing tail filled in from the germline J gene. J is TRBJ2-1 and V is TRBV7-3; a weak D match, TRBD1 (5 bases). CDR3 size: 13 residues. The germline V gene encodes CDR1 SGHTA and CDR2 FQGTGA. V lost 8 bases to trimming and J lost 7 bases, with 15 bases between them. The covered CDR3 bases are TGTGCCAGCTCCCCTCAGGGTTATAATGAG. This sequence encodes CASSPQGYNE. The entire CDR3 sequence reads CASSPQGYNEQFF.

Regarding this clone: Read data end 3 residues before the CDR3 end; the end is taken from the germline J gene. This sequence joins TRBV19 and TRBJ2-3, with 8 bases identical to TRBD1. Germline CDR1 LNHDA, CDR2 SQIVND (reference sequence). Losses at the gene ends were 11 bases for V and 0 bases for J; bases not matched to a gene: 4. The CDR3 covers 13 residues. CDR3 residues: CAARGRSTDTQYF. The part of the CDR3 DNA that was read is TGTGCCGCCAGGGGGCGCAGCACAGATACG.

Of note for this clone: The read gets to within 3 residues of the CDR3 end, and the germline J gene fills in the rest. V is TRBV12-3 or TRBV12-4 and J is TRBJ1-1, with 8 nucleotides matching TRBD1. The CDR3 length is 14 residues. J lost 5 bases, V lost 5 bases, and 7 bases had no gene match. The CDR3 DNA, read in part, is TGTGCCAGCAGTGCTCAGGGGGCCCGAACTGAA. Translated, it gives CASSAQGARTE. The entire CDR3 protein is CASSAQGARTEAFF.

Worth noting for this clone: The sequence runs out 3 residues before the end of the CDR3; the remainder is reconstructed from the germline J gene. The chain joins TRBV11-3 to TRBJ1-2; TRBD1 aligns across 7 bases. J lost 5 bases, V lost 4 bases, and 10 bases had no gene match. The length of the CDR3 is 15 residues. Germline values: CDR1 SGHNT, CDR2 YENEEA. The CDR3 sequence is CASSSQTGTSYGYTF. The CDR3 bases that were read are TGTGCCAGCAGCTCGCAGACAGGGACTTCTTATGGC. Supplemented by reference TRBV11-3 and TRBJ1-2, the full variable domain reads EAGVVQSPRYKIIEKKQPVAFWCNPISGHNTLYWYLQNLGQGPELLIRYENEEAVDDSQLPKDRFSAERLKGVDSTLKIQPAELGDSAVYLCASSSQTGTSYGYTFGSGTRLTVV.

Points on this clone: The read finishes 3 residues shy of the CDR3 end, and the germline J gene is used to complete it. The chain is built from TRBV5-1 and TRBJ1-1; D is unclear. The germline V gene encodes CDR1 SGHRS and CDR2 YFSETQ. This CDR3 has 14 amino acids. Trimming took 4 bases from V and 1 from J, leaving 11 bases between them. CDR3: CASSQEGRNTEAFF. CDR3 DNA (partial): TGCGCCAGCAGCCAGGAGGGTCGGAACACTGAA.

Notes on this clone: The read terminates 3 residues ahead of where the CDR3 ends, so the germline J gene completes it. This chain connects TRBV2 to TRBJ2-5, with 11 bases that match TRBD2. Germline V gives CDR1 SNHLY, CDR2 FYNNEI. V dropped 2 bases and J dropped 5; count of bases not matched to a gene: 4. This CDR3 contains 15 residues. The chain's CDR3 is CASSELAGGQETQYF. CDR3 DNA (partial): TGTGCCAGCAGTGAATTAGCGGGGGGGCAGGAGACC.

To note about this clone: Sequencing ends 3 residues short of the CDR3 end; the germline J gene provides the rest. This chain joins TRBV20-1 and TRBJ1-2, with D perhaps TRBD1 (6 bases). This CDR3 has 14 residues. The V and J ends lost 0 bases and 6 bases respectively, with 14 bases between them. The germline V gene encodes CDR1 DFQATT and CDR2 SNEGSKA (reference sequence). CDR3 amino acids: CSARDRGNLHGYTF. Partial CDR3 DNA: TGCAGTGCTAGAGATAGGGGGAATCTCCATGGC.

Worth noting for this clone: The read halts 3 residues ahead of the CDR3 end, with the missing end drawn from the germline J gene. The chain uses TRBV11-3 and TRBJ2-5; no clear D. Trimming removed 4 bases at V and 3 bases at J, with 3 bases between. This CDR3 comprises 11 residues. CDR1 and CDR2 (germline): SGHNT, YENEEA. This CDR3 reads CASSSEETQYF. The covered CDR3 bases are TGTGCCAGCAGCTCGGAAGAGACC.

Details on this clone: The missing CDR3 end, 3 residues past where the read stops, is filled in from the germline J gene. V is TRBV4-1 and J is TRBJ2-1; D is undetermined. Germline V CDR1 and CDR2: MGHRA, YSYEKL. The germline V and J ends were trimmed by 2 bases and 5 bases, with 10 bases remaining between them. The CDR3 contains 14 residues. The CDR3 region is CASSQLTTNNEQFF. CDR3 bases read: TGCGCCAGCAGCCAACTAACCACGAACAATGAG.

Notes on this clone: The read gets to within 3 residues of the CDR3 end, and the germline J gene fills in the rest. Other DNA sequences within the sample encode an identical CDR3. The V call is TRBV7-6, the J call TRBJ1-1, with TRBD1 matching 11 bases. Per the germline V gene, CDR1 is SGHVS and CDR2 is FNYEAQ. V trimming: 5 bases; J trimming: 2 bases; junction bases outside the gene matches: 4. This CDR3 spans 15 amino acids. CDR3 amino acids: CASSPRTGGNTEAFF. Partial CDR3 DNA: TGTGCCAGCAGCCCCAGGACAGGGGGCAACACTGAA.

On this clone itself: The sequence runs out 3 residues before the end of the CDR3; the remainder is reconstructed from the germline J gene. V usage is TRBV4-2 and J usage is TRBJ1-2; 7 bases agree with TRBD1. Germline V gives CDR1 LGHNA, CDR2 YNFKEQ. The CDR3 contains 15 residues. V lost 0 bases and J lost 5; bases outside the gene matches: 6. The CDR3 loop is CASSQEAGGRYGYTF. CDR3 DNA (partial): TGTGCCAGCAGCCAAGAGGCAGGGGGAAGGTATGGC.

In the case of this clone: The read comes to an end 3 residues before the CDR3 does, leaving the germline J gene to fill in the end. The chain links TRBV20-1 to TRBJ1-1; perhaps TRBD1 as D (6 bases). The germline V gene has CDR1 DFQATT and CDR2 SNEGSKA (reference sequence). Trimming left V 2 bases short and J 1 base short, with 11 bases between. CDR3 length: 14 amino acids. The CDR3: CSARKGGQNTEAFF. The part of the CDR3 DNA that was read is TGCAGTGCTAGAAAGGGGGGGCAGAACACTGAA.

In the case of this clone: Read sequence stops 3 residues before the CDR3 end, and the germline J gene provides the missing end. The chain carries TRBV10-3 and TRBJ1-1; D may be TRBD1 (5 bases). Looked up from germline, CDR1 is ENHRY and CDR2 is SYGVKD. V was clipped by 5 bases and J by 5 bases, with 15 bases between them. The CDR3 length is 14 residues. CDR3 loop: CAISRETGVTEAFF. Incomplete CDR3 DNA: TGTGCCATCAGTCGGGAAACAGGCGTAACTGAA.

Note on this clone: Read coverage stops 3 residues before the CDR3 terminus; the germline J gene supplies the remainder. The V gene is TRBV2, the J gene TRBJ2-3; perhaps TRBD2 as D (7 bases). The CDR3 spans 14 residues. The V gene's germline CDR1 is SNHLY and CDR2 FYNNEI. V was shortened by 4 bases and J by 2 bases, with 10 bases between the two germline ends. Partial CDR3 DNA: TGTGCCAGCAGTGTCGCGGGGGCCACAGATACG. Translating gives CASSVAGATDT. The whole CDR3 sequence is CASSVAGATDTQYF.

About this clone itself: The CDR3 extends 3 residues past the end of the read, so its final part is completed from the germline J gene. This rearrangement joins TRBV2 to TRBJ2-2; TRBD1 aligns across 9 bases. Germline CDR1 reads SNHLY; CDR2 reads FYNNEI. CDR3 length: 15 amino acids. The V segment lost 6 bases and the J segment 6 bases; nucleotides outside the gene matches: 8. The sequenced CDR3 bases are TGTGCCAGCAGGTTGGACAGGGGTATCGCCGGGGAG. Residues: CASRLDRGIAGE. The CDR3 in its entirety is CASRLDRGIAGELFF. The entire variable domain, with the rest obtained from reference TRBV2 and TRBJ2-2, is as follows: EPEVTQTPSHQVTQMGQEVILRCVPISNHLYFYWYRQILGQKVEFLVSFYNNEISEKSEIFDDQFSVERPDGSNFTLKIRSTKLEDSAMYFCASRLDRGIAGELFFGEGSRLTVL.

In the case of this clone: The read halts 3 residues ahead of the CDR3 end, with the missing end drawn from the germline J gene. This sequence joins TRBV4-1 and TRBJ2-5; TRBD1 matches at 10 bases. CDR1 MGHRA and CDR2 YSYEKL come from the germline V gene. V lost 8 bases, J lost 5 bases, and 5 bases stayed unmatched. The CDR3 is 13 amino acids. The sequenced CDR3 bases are TGCGCCAGCGGAAAGGGACAGGGGGAGACC. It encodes CASGKGQGET. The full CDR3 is CASGKGQGETQYF.

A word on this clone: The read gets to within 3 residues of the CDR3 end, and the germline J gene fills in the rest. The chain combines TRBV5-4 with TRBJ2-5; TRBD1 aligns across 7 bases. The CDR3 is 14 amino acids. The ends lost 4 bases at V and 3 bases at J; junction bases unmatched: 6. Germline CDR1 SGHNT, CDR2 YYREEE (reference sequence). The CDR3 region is CASSRGQLKETQYF. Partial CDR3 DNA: TGTGCCAGCAGCCGGGGACAGTTAAAAGAGACC. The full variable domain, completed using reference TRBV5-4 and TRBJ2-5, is ETGVTQSPTHLIKTRGQQVTLRCSSQSGHNTVSWYQQALGQGPQFIFQYYREEENGRGNFPPRFSGLQFPNYSSELNVNALELDDSALYLCASSRGQLKETQYFGPGTRLLVL.

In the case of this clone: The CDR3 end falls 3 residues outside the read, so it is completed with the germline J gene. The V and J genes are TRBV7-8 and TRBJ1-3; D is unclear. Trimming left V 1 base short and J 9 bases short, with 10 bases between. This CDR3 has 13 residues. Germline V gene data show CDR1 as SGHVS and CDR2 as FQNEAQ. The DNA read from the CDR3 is TGTGCCAGCAGCTTAGGAAGGAAGGGCACC. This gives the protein CASSLGRKGT. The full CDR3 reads CASSLGRKGTIYF.